This TCR beta chain was retrieved from a study of shared clonotypes between healthy human individuals (dated by TCRdb to about 2020). Looking at the study overall: A few men and a couple of women, aged 18 to 49 years, made up the cohort. To increase sequencing depth and limit assay-specific biases, TCR repertoire library preparation and sequencing were carried out by different laboratories using diverse techniques. Per donor, three plates each were used for CD4 naive and CD4 memory, two for CD8 naive, and one for CD8 memory. Between about 0.9 and 10 billion PBMCs per donor were obtained by leukapheresis. To estimate repertoire size and how much clonotypes are shared between individuals, the study performed deep sequencing of blood TCR repertoires from a handful of healthy adults.

As concerns this clone: Its antigen is still unknown. No much larger clone is present one base from it, and per-base qualities are unavailable.

CD8 naive samples were CD45RO-negative cells positively selected for CCR7, giving a CD45RA+CCR7+ population that excluded TemRA cells. The donors were healthy, HIV-negative adults with no recently reported acute infections or vaccinations. Every donor was a Caucasian adult living in Nashville, Tennessee, USA. Blood was collected by leukapheresis, and PBMCs were isolated by Ficoll-Histopaque density gradient centrifugation and then cryopreserved in liquid nitrogen vapor phase. Purity and quantity of every magnetically sorted T cell population were checked by analytical flow cytometry. Genomic DNA was isolated from every sorted fraction and measured by UV absorbance on a Nanodrop 2000c. The investigation overall reported the following: Incomplete sequencing was indicated by rarefaction of sorted-subset datasets, despite the large sequencing depth. Clonotypes shared by all four sorted-subset donors showed higher generation probabilities than non-shared clonotypes. Estimated clonotype richness was generally larger for naive than for memory subsets. The small number of donors limited the genetic and exposure-history diversity represented. Sampling was limited to blood, and TCR repertoires in tissue likely differ from TCR repertoires in blood. When a few donors were compared, the shared fraction of clonotypes was around 4.6% for naive CD4, roughly 3.3% for naive CD8, more than 2% for memory CD4, and around 0.4% for memory CD8. Based on pairwise subsampling, the degree of clonotype sharing among donors was expected to be affected by sequencing depth.

TCR CDR3 regions were amplified from genomic DNA by multiplex PCR using the deep immunoSEQ assay. Extracted genomic DNA from each cell subset was spread evenly across all wells of several immunoSEQ 96-well plates, with each plate serving as a replicate. For sorted subsets, approximately 200 ng of genomic DNA, equivalent to around 31,000 T cell genomes, went into each replicate PCR. The purified libraries were quantified using a Qubit 3.0 fluorometer, sized with a Bioanalyzer 2100, and then quantified again using the KAPA Library Quantification kit. Each immunoSEQ 96-well plate was sequenced on its own single-read 150-cycle Illumina NextSeq 550 flow cell. The authors' pipeline ran thus. Because the immunoSEQ output held only junctional sequences and lacked quality scores, the filtering could not match the filtering applied to full-length reads. Sequences were annotated with PyIR, a Python wrapper for IgBLAST v1.9, using IMGT germline references to assign V/J genes and CDR3. Reads were filtered out if the reads had weak V/J assignments (E-value above 1e-6), no CDR3, stop codons, out-of-frame junctions, or ambiguous translated residues. V3J clonotypes were defined as sequences sharing the same inferred V gene, J gene, and CDR3 amino acid sequence. The percentage overlap between two repertoires was calculated by dividing the number of shared unique clonotypes by the size of the smaller repertoire. RTK rarefaction, the Chao1 estimator, and Recon v2.1 estimates of unobserved clonotypes were used to assess repertoire richness. Generation probabilities were computed with OLGA for all TCRbeta clonotypes obtained by the gDNA method from several donors. As stored in TCRdb, this immuneACCESS dataset retains in-frame rearrangements with V and J assigned. A fraction of the clones does not appear; measured against another copy, unresolved V genes explain less than half of the discrepancy, and the remainder lacks a known reason. V and J calls and clone size are as listed in that table; D and trimming were resolved from the DNA. The sample data list about 1.9 million clones, and roughly 95% of these were observed just once. Of the sample, over 1.5% is held by the ten largest clones.

The germline V gene yields SGHDT for CDR1 and YYEEEE for CDR2. Spanning cysteine to phenylalanine, the CDR3 consists of 15 amino acids. CDR3 DNA only is kept here, 45 bases in frame from base 1. Trimming takes 2 bases from V and 4 bases from J, and the germline ends sit 13 bases apart. The sequence derives from a man aged 18 to 35 in good health. Some clones in this sample may be carry-over from other donors' samples. The chain couples TRBV5-6 to TRBJ2-1, with the identity of the D gene unclear. The specimen was naive CD8+ T cells from PBMCs. The cell subset or site label on this specimen signifies: CD45RA+CCR7+. The nucleotides read TGTGCCAGCAGCTTAGTTCGGGCGGCTTACAATGAGCAGTTCTTC. Translated, this gives CASSLVRAAYNEQFF.